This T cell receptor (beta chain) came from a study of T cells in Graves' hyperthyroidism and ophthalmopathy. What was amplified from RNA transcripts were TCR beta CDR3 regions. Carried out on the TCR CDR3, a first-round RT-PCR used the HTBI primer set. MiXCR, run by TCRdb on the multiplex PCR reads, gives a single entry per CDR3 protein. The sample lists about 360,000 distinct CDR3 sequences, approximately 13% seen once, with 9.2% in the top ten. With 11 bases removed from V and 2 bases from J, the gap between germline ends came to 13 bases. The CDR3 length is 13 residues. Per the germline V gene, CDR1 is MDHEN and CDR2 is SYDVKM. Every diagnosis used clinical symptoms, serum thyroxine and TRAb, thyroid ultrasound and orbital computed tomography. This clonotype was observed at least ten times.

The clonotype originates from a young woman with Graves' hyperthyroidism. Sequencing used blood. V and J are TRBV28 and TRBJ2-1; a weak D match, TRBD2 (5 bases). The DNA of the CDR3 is TGTGCCTTGGGGAGTGCCGCCTACAATGAGCAGTTCTTC. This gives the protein CALGSAAYNEQFF.